Below, one T cell receptor beta chain is given with its context. Sequenced by immunoSEQ multiplex PCR; TCRdb stores in-frame clones only, minus some. The repertoire consists of approximately 2.4 million clones, with 90% to 97% occurring once and the leading ten covering roughly 0.13%. This sample was taken from a study of shared clonotypes between healthy human individuals. Source material: naive CD4+ T cells sorted from blood. The subset denotes: CD45RA+ positively selected. The sequence derives from a man aged 18 to 29 in good health.

In DNA form, the CDR3 reads TGTGCCAGCAGCTTATTTCGGGGTAGCACAGATACGCAGTATTTT. Amino acid sequence: CASSLFRGSTDTQYF. This chain joins TRBV7-2 and TRBJ2-3; maybe TRBD2 (5 bases). Germline assignment: CDR1 SGHTA and CDR2 FQGNSA. V dropped 2 bases and J dropped 0 bases, with 9 bases sitting between them. The CDR3 runs to 15 residues.